Below, 8 T cell receptor beta chains from the same sample are listed, as sequenced in a study of Graves' ophthalmopathy and Graves' hyperthyroidism. Scientists amplified the TCR beta CDR3 regions from RNA transcripts. RT-PCR with HTBI primers came first, then second-round multiplex PCR. MiXCR, run by TCRdb on the multiplex PCR reads, gives a single entry per CDR3 protein. The sample consists of roughly 410,000 distinct CDR3 sequences, 15% of them appearing once. Sequencing was done on a sample of peripheral blood. The receptors originated from a woman between 18 and 29 years old with stable Graves' hyperthyroidism.

This clonotype was recorded at least ten times. This sequence joins TRBV2 and TRBJ2-5; D possibly matches TRBD1 or TRBD2 (6 bases each). CDR3 length: 14 residues. CDR1 SNHLY and CDR2 FYNNEI come from the germline V gene. Trimming stripped 2 bases from V and 5 bases from J, with 12 bases between. The CDR3 loop reads CASSEWGARETQYF. Here the CDR3 DNA reads TGTGCCAGCAGTGAATGGGGGGCTCGGGAGACCCAGTACTTC.

This clonotype was observed a handful of times. The chain links TRBV3-1 to TRBJ2-7; D is uncertain. The CDR3 contains 13 residues. Germline V gene sequence: CDR1 LGHDT, CDR2 YNNKEL (reference sequence). Trimming took off 1 base at V and 6 bases at J, with 10 bases between the two ends. The chain's CDR3 is CASSQGVVPEQYF. CDR3 in DNA: TGTGCCAGCAGCCAAGGAGTCGTCCCCGAGCAGTACTTC.

There are many counts of this clonotype. This chain joins TRBV11-1 and TRBJ2-7; D is unclear. CDR1 and CDR2 (germline): SGHAT, FQDESV (reference sequence). V was trimmed by 6 bases and J by 6 bases, leaving 27 bases between them. This CDR3 spans 17 amino acids. CDR3 DNA: TGTGCCAGCAGGCAACCCCACCACGGGCCACTTACAAGCGAGCAGTACTTC. It codes for CASRQPHHGPLTSEQYF. The full variable domain, completed using reference TRBV11-1 and TRBJ2-7, is EAEVAQSPRYKITEKSQAVAFWCDPISGHATLYWYRQILGQGPELLVQFQDESVVDDSQLPKDRFSAERLKGVDSTLKIQPAELGDSAMYLCASRQPHHGPLTSEQYFGPGTRLTVT.

This clonotype was seen repeatedly, ten times or more. This chain links TRBV7-2 with TRBJ2-7, with 7 bases matching TRBD2. The CDR3 loop spans 14 amino acids. Germline lookup yields CDR1 SGHTA and CDR2 FQGNSA. Trimming cost V 2 bases and J 4 bases; bases outside gene matches: 5. The CDR3 nucleotides read TGTGCCAGCAGCTTAAGGGAGGGGACTTACGAGCAGTACTTC. Amino acid sequence: CASSLREGTYEQYF.

This clonotype was counted many times. The rearrangement links TRBV7-2 to TRBJ2-4, with 9 bases fitting TRBD1. Germline CDR1 and CDR2: SGHTA and FQGNSA. Losses at the gene ends were 1 base for V and 7 bases for J; bases not matched to a gene: 5. The CDR3 totals 15 residues. The CDR3 loop is CASSLVAGTGNIQYF. Here the CDR3 DNA reads TGTGCCAGCAGCTTAGTTGCCGGGACAGGGAACATTCAGTACTTC.

The table lists this clonotype with many counts. This rearrangement joins TRBV11-2 to TRBJ2-7, with 9 bases lining up with TRBD1. Unmatched junction bases numbered 13, after V lost 0 bases and J lost 4 bases. This CDR3 comprises 18 residues. Per the germline V gene, CDR1 is SGHAT and CDR2 is FQNNGV. The CDR3 DNA sequence: TGTGCCAGCAGCTTAGATTTGTTTTTGGGACAGGGTATTTACGAGCAGTACTTC. This sequence encodes CASSLDLFLGQGIYEQYF.

This clonotype came up many times. The rearrangement links TRBV4-1 to TRBJ2-7; 8 bases line up with TRBD1. V lost 1 base to trimming and J lost 4 bases; unmatched junction nucleotides: 3. The CDR3 sequence is 14 residues long. Looked up from germline, CDR1 is MGHRA and CDR2 is YSYEKL. The CDR3 DNA reads TGCGCCAGCAGCCAAGGAGGACAGGGATACGAGCAGTACTTC. Protein: CASSQGGQGYEQYF.

This clonotype was recorded many times. This rearrangement joins TRBV9 to TRBJ1-2; no firm D call. Germline V CDR1 and CDR2: SGDLS, YYNGEE. V was trimmed by 0 bases and J by 4 bases, leaving 7 bases between them. This CDR3 has 13 residues. CDR3 sequence: CASSVARGYGYTF. The DNA of the CDR3 is TGTGCCAGCAGCGTAGCCAGAGGCTATGGCTACACCTTC. Variable domain in full (rest from reference TRBV9 and TRBJ1-2): DSGVTQTPKHLITATGQRVTLRCSPRSGDLSVYWYQQSLDQGLQFLIQYYNGEERAKGNILERFSAQQFPDLHSELNLSSLELGDSALYFCASSVARGYGYTFGSGTRLTVV.